The clone carrying this T cell receptor (beta chain) was recorded at least ten times. Using more than 8 ml of fresh peripheral blood, PBMCs were prepared. TCR beta CDR3 sequences were amplified from RNA transcripts. TCR CDR3 regions were first amplified by RT-PCR with HTBI primers. TCRdb independently ran MiXCR on the multiplex PCR reads; one entry per CDR3 protein. The table lists 400,000 to 600,000 distinct CDR3 sequences, around 21% of them singletons. The germline V gene encodes CDR1 MNHNS and CDR2 SASEGT. This CDR3 spans 16 amino acids. Trimming took 2 bases from V and 0 from J, leaving 11 bases between them. This record belongs to a study of T cells in Graves' hyperthyroidism and ophthalmopathy.

The specimen sequenced was blood. The sequence was collected from a man aged 18 to 29 with Graves' hyperthyroidism. The chain recombines TRBV6-1 with TRBJ1-3; D possibly corresponds to TRBD1 (5 bases). The CDR3 loop is CASSEPLGGSGNTIYF. The CDR3 region has the DNA TGTGCCAGCAGTGAACCTCTGGGGGGCTCTGGAAACACCATATATTTT.